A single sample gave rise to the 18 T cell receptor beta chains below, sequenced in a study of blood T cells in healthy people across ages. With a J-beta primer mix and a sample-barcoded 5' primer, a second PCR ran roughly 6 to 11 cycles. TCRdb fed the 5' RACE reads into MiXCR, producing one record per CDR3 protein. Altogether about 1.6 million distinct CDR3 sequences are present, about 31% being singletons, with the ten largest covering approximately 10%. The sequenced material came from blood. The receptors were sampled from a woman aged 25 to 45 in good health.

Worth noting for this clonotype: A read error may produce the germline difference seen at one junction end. DNA of the CDR3: TGTGCCTGCAGCTCCCGGGAAGAGACCCAGTACTTC. It specifies CACSSREETQYF. This chain connects TRBV13 to TRBJ2-7, with no clear D. The DNA end is more similar to TRBJ2-5, so the J call may be wrong. Germline assignment: CDR1 PRHDT and CDR2 FYEKMQ (reference sequence). The CDR3 runs to 12 residues.

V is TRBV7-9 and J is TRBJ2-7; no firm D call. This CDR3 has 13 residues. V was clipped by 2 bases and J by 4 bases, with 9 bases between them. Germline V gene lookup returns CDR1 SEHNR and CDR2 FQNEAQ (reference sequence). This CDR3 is CASSLYGPYEQYF. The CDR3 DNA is TGTGCCAGCAGCTTATACGGGCCTTACGAGCAGTACTTC.

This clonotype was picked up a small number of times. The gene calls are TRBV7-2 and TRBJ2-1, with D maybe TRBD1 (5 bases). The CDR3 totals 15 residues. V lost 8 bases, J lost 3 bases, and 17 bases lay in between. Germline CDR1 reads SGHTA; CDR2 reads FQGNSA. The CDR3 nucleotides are TGTGCCAGCCGGGTAGGGGCCGCCCTCTACAATGAGCAGTTCTTC. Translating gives CASRVGAALYNEQFF.

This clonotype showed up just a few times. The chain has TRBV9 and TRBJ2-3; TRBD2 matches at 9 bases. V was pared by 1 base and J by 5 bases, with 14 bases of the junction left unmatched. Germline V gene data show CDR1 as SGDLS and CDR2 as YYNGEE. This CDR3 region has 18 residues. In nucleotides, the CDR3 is TGTGCCAGCAGCGTACCCCTTGGCGAGCGGGAGGCTGGAGATACGCAGTATTTT. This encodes CASSVPLGEREAGDTQYF.

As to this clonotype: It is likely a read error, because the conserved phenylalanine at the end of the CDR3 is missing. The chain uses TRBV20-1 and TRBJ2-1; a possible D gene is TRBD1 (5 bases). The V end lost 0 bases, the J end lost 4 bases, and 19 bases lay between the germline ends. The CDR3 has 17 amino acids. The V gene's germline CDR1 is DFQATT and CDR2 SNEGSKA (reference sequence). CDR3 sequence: CSARDGRKGRIYNEQFV. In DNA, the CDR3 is TGCAGTGCTAGAGATGGAAGAAAGGGGCGCATTTACAATGAGCAGTTCGTC.

As DNA, the CDR3 is TGTGCCAGCAGGCGGACGGGGGCTATACAAGAGACCCAGTACTTC. As protein: CASRRTGAIQETQYF. The V and J genes are TRBV7-2 and TRBJ2-5; D may be TRBD1 or TRBD2 (6 bases each). CDR1 is SGHTA, CDR2 FQGNSA, per germline. The CDR3 runs to 15 residues. V lost 6 bases, J lost 2 bases, and 16 bases lay in between.

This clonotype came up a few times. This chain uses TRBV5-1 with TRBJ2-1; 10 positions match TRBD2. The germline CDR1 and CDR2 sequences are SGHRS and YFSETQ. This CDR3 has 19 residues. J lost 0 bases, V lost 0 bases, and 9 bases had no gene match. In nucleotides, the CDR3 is TGCGCCAGCAGCTTGGCCGGGACTAGCGCGTCGAGCTCCTACAATGAGCAGTTCTTC. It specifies CASSLAGTSASSSYNEQFF.

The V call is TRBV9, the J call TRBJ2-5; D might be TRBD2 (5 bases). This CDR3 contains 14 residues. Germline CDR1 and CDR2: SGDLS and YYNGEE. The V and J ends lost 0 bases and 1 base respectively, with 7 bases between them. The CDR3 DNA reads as TGTGCCAGCAGCGTAGGAGGGCCCCAAGAGACCCAGTACTTC. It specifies CASSVGGPQETQYF. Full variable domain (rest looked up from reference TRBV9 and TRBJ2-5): DSGVTQTPKHLITATGQRVTLRCSPRSGDLSVYWYQQSLDQGLQFLIQYYNGEERAKGNILERFSAQQFPDLHSELNLSSLELGDSALYFCASSVGGPQETQYFGPGTRLLVL.

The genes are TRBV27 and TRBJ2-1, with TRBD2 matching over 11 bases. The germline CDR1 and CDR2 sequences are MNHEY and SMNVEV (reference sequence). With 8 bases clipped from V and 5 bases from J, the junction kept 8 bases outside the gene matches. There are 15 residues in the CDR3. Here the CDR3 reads CASAQGTSGHNEQFF. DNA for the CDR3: TGTGCCAGCGCGCAAGGGACTAGCGGTCACAATGAGCAGTTCTTC.

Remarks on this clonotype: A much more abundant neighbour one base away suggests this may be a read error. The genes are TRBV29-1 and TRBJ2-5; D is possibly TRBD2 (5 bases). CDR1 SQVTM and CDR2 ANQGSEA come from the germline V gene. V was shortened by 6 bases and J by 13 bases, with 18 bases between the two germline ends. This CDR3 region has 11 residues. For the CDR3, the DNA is TGCAGCGTGATAGCCGGAGGACCCCGGTACTTC. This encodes CSVIAGGPRYF.

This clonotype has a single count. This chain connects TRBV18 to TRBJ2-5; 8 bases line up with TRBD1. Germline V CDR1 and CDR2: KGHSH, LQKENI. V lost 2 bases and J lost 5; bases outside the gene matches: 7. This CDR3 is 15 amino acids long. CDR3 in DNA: TGTGCCAGCTCACCATTCGGACAGGGTTGGGAGACCCAGTACTTC. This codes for CASSPFGQGWETQYF. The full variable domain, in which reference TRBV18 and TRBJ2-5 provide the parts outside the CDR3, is NAGVMQNPRHLVRRRGQEARLRCSPMKGHSHVYWYRQLPEEGLKFMVYLQKENIIDESGMPKERFSAEFPKEGPSILRIQQVVRGDSAAYFCASSPFGQGWETQYFGPGTRLLVL.

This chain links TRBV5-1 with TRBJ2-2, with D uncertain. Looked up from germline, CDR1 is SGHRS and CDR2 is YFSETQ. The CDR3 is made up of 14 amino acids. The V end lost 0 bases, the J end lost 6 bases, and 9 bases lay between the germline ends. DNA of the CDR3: TGCGCCAGCAGCTTGGATAAGTGGGCCGGGGAGCTGTTTTTT. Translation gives CASSLDKWAGELFF.

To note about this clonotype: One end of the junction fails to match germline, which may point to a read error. CDR3 region: CTSSQGLGAGGTEAFF. In DNA, the CDR3 is TGCACCAGCAGCCAAGGGTTAGGGGCTGGGGGCACTGAAGCTTTCTTT. V and J are TRBV4-1 and TRBJ1-1, with a possible D match to TRBD1 (5 bases). The CDR3 contains 16 residues. Germline assignment: CDR1 MGHRA and CDR2 YSYEKL.

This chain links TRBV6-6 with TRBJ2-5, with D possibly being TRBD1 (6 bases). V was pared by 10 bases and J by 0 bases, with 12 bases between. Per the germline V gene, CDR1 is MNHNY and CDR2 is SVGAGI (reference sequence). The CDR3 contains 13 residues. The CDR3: CATSWTDQETQYF. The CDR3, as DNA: TGTGCCACCTCCTGGACAGACCAAGAGACCCAGTACTTC.

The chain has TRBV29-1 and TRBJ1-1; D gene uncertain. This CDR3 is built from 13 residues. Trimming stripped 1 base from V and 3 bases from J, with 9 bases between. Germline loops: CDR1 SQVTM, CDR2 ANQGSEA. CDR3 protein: CSVEVEEDTEAFF. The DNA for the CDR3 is TGCAGCGTTGAAGTAGAAGAGGACACTGAAGCTTTCTTT.

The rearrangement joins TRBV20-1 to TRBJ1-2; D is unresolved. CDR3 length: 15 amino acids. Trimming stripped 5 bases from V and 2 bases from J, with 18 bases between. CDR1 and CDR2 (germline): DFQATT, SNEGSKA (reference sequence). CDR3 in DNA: TGCAGTGCTGTCCCCCCCAGTGGTAGCAACTATGGCTACACCTTC. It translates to CSAVPPSGSNYGYTF.

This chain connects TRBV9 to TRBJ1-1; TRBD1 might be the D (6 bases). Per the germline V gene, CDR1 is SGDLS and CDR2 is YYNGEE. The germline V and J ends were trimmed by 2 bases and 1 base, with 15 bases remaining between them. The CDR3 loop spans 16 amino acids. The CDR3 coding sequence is TGTGCCAGCAGCGTCCTCAGGGGTCCGGGGAACACTGAAGCTTTCTTT. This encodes CASSVLRGPGNTEAFF.

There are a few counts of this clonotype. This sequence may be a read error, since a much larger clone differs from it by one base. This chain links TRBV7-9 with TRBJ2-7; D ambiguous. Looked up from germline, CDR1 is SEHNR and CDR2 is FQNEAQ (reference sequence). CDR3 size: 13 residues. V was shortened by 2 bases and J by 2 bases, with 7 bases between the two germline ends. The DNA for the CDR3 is TGTGCCAGCAGCTTACTGGAGACCTACGAGCAGTACTTC. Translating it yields CASSLLETYEQYF.